Shown below are 4 T cell receptor beta chains from a single sample sequenced in a study of blood T cell repertoires in COVID-19. Produced via immunoSEQ multiplex PCR; TCRdb's table is partial and in-frame only. The sample yields about 320,000 clones, around 85% seen once. Material for sequencing was PBMCs or T cells enriched from blood (not recorded which). These TCRs come from a woman aged 30 to 39 who had been exposed to COVID-19.

This chain joins TRBV30 and TRBJ2-3; 7 bases align to TRBD2. The CDR3 contains 12 residues. Germline values: CDR1 GTSNPN, CDR2 SVGIG (reference sequence). Trimming removed 4 bases from V and 6 bases from J; junction bases left unmatched: 4. The CDR3 sequence: CAWTSGGDTQYF. For the CDR3, the DNA is TGTGCCTGGACGTCCGGGGGGGATACGCAGTATTTT.

The chain links TRBV7-2 to TRBJ2-3; 7 bases are shared with TRBD2. CDR1 and CDR2 (germline): SGHTA, FQGNSA. Trimming at V came to 4 bases and at J to 6 bases, leaving 10 bases not matched to a gene. CDR3 length: 15 residues. CDR3 loop: CASSSLGLLQDTQYF. CDR3 sequence (DNA): TGTGCCAGCAGCTCATTGGGACTACTGCAGGATACGCAGTATTTT.

The rearrangement links TRBV19 to TRBJ1-1; D is undetermined. This CDR3 has 15 residues. Trimming left V 3 bases short and J 5 bases short, with 16 bases between. Germline V gene sequence: CDR1 LNHDA, CDR2 SQIVND (reference sequence). As DNA, the CDR3 is TGTGCCAGTAGTATCGTCCACTTTGCACAGACTGAAGCTTTCTTT. Protein: CASSIVHFAQTEAFF.

The genes are TRBV6-5 and TRBJ1-6, with 10 bases aligning to TRBD1. The V gene end was trimmed by 5 bases and the J gene end by 18 bases; junction bases not matched to a gene: 7. Germline assignment: CDR1 MNHEY and CDR2 SVGAGI. The length of the CDR3 is 12 residues. CDR3 amino acids: CASSPGQGVTHF. In DNA, the CDR3 is TGTGCCAGCAGTCCCGGACAGGGGGTTACCCACTTT.